The sequence of this T cell receptor (beta chain) was determined in a study of blood T cell repertoires in COVID-19. For the study at large: Samples taken during acute and convalescent COVID-19 were collected in the United States, Italy and Spain.

The data were produced by immunoSEQ multiplex PCR, yet TCRdb's version contains in-frame clones alone and is incomplete. Of 150,000 to 190,000 clones in the sample, 80% were seen once. J gave up 2 bases and V 0 bases, and 2 bases lay outside the gene matches. Germline CDR1 is SGHRS and CDR2 is YFSETQ. The CDR3 has 15 amino acids. Input material: peripheral blood. This sequence joins TRBV5-1 and TRBJ2-5; 9 nucleotides agree with TRBD1. This TCR came from a man in his 60s with acute or convalescent COVID-19. CDR3 region: CASSLEGQGQETQYF. For the CDR3, the DNA is TGCGCCAGCAGCTTGGAGGGACAGGGTCAAGAGACCCAGTACTTC.